This entry concerns a single T cell receptor (beta chain). This specimen includes other DNA sequences encoding the same CDR3. This sample is part of a study of Ad26.COV2.S vaccination and SARS-CoV-2 variants. Trimming pared 0 bases from V and 0 bases from J, leaving 7 bases between. The CDR3 spans 15 residues. Per the germline V gene, CDR1 is SGDLS and CDR2 is YYNGEE. Assay: immunoSEQ multiplex PCR; the TCRdb copy retains only in-frame clones and omits some. This sample carries 380,000 or so clones, roughly 85% of them seen once, and the ten largest clones take about 8%. Stated treatment: some 20 received Ad26.COV2.S at low or high dose, single or two shots; five or six received placebo; per-sample allocation not given. On day 63 after the first injection, vaccine and placebo recipients gave samples. Boston provided a donor who was an adult aged 18-55 years.

The chain uses TRBV9 and TRBJ2-1; D unclear. This sample comprised peripheral blood, obtained in a trial of Ad26.COV2.S vaccine versus placebo. The TCR comes from a person between 18 and 65 years old who received the Ad26.COV2.S COVID-19 vaccine or a placebo. The CDR3 DNA is TGTGCCAGCAGCGTAGTTCCTAGCTCCTACAATGAGCAGTTCTTC. Protein sequence: CASSVVPSSYNEQFF.